Listed below are T cell receptor beta chains from one sample, sequenced in a study of T cells after posttransplantation cyclophosphamide. Libraries were prepared by immunoSEQ multiplex PCR; TCRdb keeps only in-frame clonotypes and omits some of them. The sample presents roughly 12,000 clones, none singletons. The sample here was PBMCs, taken after allogeneic stem cell transplant with posttransplant cyclophosphamide. These receptors came from a female patient between 40 and 55 years old who received an allogeneic stem cell transplant from a related donor, was CMV-positive, and had acute GVHD only. Some T cells may possibly be graft donor cells. CDR3s include the opening cysteine and the closing phenylalanine or tryptophan. The D gene is left open where the match is weak. Clone size is stated in some rows and not others, as once, few, many or a class when expanded.

D,size,J,V,CDR3,DNA
TRBD2,many,TRBJ2-3,TRBV13,CASSQTSGRARGTDTQYF,TGTGCCAGCAGTCAGACTAGCGGGAGGGCCCGGGGGACAGATACGCAGTATTTT
.,many,TRBJ2-3,TRBV4-1,CASSQETSRLTDTQYF,TGCGCCAGCAGCCAAGAAACTTCCAGACTCACAGATACGCAGTATTTT
.,many,TRBJ2-1,TRBV6-1,CASSDERFNEQFF,TGTGCCAGCAGTGACGAACGGTTCAATGAGCAGTTCTTC
TRBD2,few,TRBJ2-1,TRBV27,CASSLSASGRDGEQFF,TGTGCCAGCAGTTTATCTGCGAGCGGGAGGGATGGTGAGCAGTTCTTC
TRBD2,.,TRBJ2-7,TRBV7-9,CASSEGRGIYEQYF,TGTGCCAGCAGCGAAGGGAGGGGAATTTACGAGCAGTACTTC
.,many,TRBJ2-2,TRBV11-3,CASSPREADTGELFF,TGTGCCAGCAGCCCCAGGGAAGCCGACACCGGGGAGCTGTTTTTT
.,many,TRBJ1-1,TRBV20-1,CSARGNGEAFF,TGCAGTGCTAGAGGTAACGGTGAAGCTTTCTTT
.,many,TRBJ2-1,TRBV11-2,CASSLRGTRYNEQFF,TGTGCCAGCAGCTTACGCGGTACCCGCTACAATGAGCAGTTCTTC
.,many,TRBJ2-7,TRBV5-4,CASSFTGDRYEQYF,TGTGCCAGCAGCTTCACAGGCGACCGCTACGAGCAGTACTTC
.,few,TRBJ2-5,TRBV29-1,CSGGGGLETQYF,TGCAGCGGTGGGGGGGGGCTGGAGACCCAGTACTTC